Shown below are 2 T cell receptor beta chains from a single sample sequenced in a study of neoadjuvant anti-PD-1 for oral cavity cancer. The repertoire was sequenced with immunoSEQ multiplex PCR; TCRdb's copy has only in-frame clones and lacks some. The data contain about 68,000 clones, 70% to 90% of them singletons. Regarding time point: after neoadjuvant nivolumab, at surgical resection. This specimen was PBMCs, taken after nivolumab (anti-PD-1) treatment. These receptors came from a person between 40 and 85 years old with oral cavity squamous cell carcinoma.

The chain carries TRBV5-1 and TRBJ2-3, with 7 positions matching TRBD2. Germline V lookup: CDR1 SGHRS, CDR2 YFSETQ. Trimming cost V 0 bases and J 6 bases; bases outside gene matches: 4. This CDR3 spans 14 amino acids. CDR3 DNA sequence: TGCGCCAGCAGCTTGGAGGGAGCGGGGGATACGCAGTATTTT. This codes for CASSLEGAGDTQYF.

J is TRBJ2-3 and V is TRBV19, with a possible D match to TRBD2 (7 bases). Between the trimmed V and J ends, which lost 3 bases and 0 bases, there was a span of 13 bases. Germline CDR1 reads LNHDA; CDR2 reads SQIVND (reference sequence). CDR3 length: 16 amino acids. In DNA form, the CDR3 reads TGTGCCAGTAGTATGTGGAGCGGGACAAGCACAGATACGCAGTATTTT. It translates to CASSMWSGTSTDTQYF.